This is a list of T cell receptor beta chains from one sample in a study of preoperative IRX-2 immunotherapy in early breast cancer. Clones were sequenced by immunoSEQ multiplex PCR, and TCRdb holds only the in-frame ones, with some missing. In the table there are tens of thousands of clones, 90% to 95% of which are singletons. This material was obtained from a patient treated with IRX-2 immunotherapy. The receptors here all came from a human donor with breast cancer. The CDR3 runs from the conserved cysteine through the conserved F or W. Each record gives: clone size, J gene, D gene, V gene, CDR3 DNA, CDR3 protein. A D gene is named only where the DNA matches it firmly. Clone size is given for some rows only: seen once, a few or many times, or a class if the clone is expanded.

size: -; J: TRBJ1-4; D: -; V: TRBV6-1; DNA: TGTGCCAGCCGGGGCACGGGTCCTAATGAAAAACTGTTTTTT; CDR3: CASRGTGPNEKLFF
size: -; J: TRBJ2-1; D: -; V: TRBV9; DNA: TGTGCCAGCAGCGTAGTAGGAGTTAGACATAGGGATGAGCAGTTCTTC; CDR3: CASSVVGVRHRDEQFF
size: once; J: TRBJ2-7; D: -; V: TRBV9; DNA: TGTGCCAGCAGCGTAGGGAGCTCCTACGAGCAGTACTTC; CDR3: CASSVGSSYEQYF
size: -; J: TRBJ2-3; D: -; V: TRBV27; DNA: TGTGCCAGCAGTTTATCCCCCAAGTCAGATACGCAGTATTTT; CDR3: CASSLSPKSDTQYF
size: -; J: TRBJ2-7; D: -; V: TRBV5-6; DNA: TGTGCCAGCGGGTGGGGTACCCCCTACGAGCAGTACTTC; CDR3: CASGWGTPYEQYF
size: -; J: TRBJ2-3; D: -; V: TRBV20-1; DNA: TGCAGTGCGGAGGGGCGGGATACGCAGTATTTT; CDR3: CSAEGRDTQYF
size: -; J: TRBJ1-4; D: -; V: TRBV28; DNA: TGTGCCAGCAGTGCCTCCGGGGGACGGGGTAGACTGTTTTTT; CDR3: CASSASGGRGRLFF
size: -; J: TRBJ1-2; D: -; V: TRBV4-1; DNA: TGCGCCAGCAGCCAAGTCGAGACAGCAATCTATGGCTACACCTTC; CDR3: CASSQVETAIYGYTF
size: -; J: TRBJ2-1; D: -; V: TRBV4-3; DNA: TGCGCCAGCAGCCAAGATTCGGGACTCTACAATGAGCAGTTCTTC; CDR3: CASSQDSGLYNEQFF
size: -; J: TRBJ1-4; D: -; V: TRBV7-9; DNA: TGTGCCAGCAGCTATAACGGGGAAAAACTGTTTTTT; CDR3: CASSYNGEKLFF
size: once; J: TRBJ2-1; D: -; V: TRBV11-2; DNA: TGTGCCAGCAGTCCCCCAGCGAATGAGCAGTTCTTC; CDR3: CASSPPANEQFF
size: -; J: TRBJ2-3; D: -; V: TRBV5-6; DNA: TGTGCCAGCAACCTACCCGGGACTCCGGGCACAGATACGCAGTATTTT; CDR3: CASNLPGTPGTDTQYF
size: -; J: TRBJ1-3; D: -; V: TRBV9; DNA: TGTGCCAGCAGCCCCAGAGGGCTTTACTCTGGAAACACCATATATTTT; CDR3: CASSPRGLYSGNTIYF
size: -; J: TRBJ1-3; D: -; V: TRBV5-1; DNA: TGCGCCAGCAGCTTGGTCTCTGGAAACACCATATATTTT; CDR3: CASSLVSGNTIYF
size: few; J: TRBJ1-2; D: -; V: TRBV6-5; DNA: TGTGCCACCTACCAGACTAACTATGGCTACACCTTC; CDR3: CATYQTNYGYTF
size: once; J: TRBJ2-5; D: -; V: TRBV11-2; DNA: TGTGCCAGCAGCCCGACGGGACTTGGGACCCAGTACTTC; CDR3: CASSPTGLGTQYF
size: -; J: TRBJ1-5; D: -; V: TRBV6-6; DNA: TGTGCCAGCACCAAAGGGAGGGAACGAAGTCAGCCCCAGCATTTT; CDR3: CASTKGRERSQPQHF
size: -; J: TRBJ2-7; D: TRBD1; V: TRBV6-6; DNA: TGTGCCATAAGACAGGGGGTTAGCTCCTACGAGCAGTACTTC; CDR3: CAIRQGVSSYEQYF
size: -; J: TRBJ2-1; D: TRBD2; V: TRBV7-9; DNA: TGTGCCAGCAGCCCCGGGACTAGCACTTACAATGAGCAGTTCTTC; CDR3: CASSPGTSTYNEQFF
size: -; J: TRBJ1-1; D: TRBD1; V: TRBV4-2; DNA: TGTGCCAGCAGCCGCGGACAGGGTGAGGGTGAAGCTTTCTTT; CDR3: CASSRGQGEGEAFF
size: -; J: TRBJ1-2; D: -; V: TRBV2; DNA: TGTGCCAGCAGTGTTCAGGGAGTAGGGGGCTACACCTTC; CDR3: CASSVQGVGGYTF
size: -; J: TRBJ2-3; D: -; V: TRBV29-1; DNA: TGCAGCGGCACGGACCCGACGGGCACAGATACGCAGTATTTT; CDR3: CSGTDPTGTDTQYF
size: -; J: TRBJ2-7; D: -; V: TRBV4-3; DNA: TGCGCCAGCAGCCAGACCACAACCTACGAGCAGTACTTC; CDR3: CASSQTTTYEQYF
size: -; J: TRBJ2-7; D: -; V: TRBV5-1; DNA: TGCGCCAGCAGCTTGGGGGTCGTCACCTACGAGCAGTACTTC; CDR3: CASSLGVVTYEQYF
size: -; J: TRBJ2-2; D: TRBD1; V: TRBV5-4; DNA: TGTGCCAGCAGCTTGGGCCCTGACAGGGATTCCACCGGGGAGCTGTTTTTT; CDR3: CASSLGPDRDSTGELFF
size: -; J: TRBJ2-4; D: -; V: TRBV5-5; DNA: TGTGCCAGCAGCTTACTAGGCTCACTAGCCAAAAACATTCAGTACTTC; CDR3: CASSLLGSLAKNIQYF
size: -; J: TRBJ2-7; D: -; V: TRBV6-6; DNA: TGTGCCAGCACCGGTGTATACGAGCAGTACTTC; CDR3: CASTGVYEQYF
size: -; J: TRBJ2-7; D: TRBD1; V: TRBV29-1; DNA: TGCAGCGTTGTGCTTCCTCCGGACAGGGGGGTTTTGGGGGAGCAGTACTTC; CDR3: CSVVLPPDRGVLGEQYF